The following is a T cell receptor beta chain sequence with its context. Its antigen is still unknown. The method was immunoSEQ multiplex PCR; TCRdb's version includes in-frame clones alone and lacks a portion of them. In the table there are under 80,000 clones, 81% of which are singletons. This sample is drawn from a study of T cell responses to AZD1222 COVID-19 vaccine. The V gene lost 3 bases and the J gene lost 3 bases, with 9 bases spanning the gap. CDR1 and CDR2 from the germline V gene are LNHNV and YYDKDF (reference sequence). This CDR3 spans 13 amino acids. Findings of the study overall: Donor demographics were predominantly white British with a female majority; clonal diversity may be underestimated. Repertoire collection took place solely once the T cell response had peaked. Reports indicate that nearly half of spike-specific TCRs are directed at unmutated variant regions.

Timing groups of about 4 and about 12 weeks for second doses were pooled. Sequenced here: peripheral blood, sampled 28 days after the second AZD1222 dose. The clonotype originates from an adult who received the AZD1222 COVID-19 vaccine. V and J are TRBV15 and TRBJ2-7; perhaps TRBD2 as D (6 bases). CDR3 nucleotide sequence: TGTGCCACCAGCAGGGAGGGTCGCTACGAGCAGTACTTC. Protein sequence: CATSREGRYEQYF.